The following is a T cell receptor (beta chain) sequence with its context. The CDR3 length is 10 residues. The V gene lost 5 bases and the J gene lost 11 bases, with 7 bases spanning the gap. From germline, CDR1 is SEHNR and CDR2 FQNEAQ (reference sequence). This specimen comes from a study of blood T cell repertoires in COVID-19. Overall study: The analysed material was cDNA or gDNA that came from T cells, B-cell-depleted T cells, or PBMCs.

Original processing notes: Reference gene primer amplification gave estimated nucleated cell counts. This table comes from immunoSEQ multiplex PCR, and its TCRdb copy is limited to in-frame clones, with some not included. For V, J and clone size, that table is used; D and trimming come from the DNA. Seen here are more than 200,000 clones, over 75% observed once, and the top ten hold approximately 2.1%. The sequence derives from a woman aged 40 to 55 who had recovered from COVID-19. The J gene is TRBJ2-1, the V gene TRBV7-9; D gene ambiguous. Sequenced input: peripheral blood. This CDR3 is CASSAGQQFF. CDR3 sequence (DNA): TGTGCCAGCAGCGCCGGTCAGCAGTTCTTC.